Listed below are T cell receptor beta chains from one sample, sequenced in a study of T cell repertoires in cytomegalovirus infection. TCRdb reprocessed the reads with MiXCR, giving one entry per CDR3 protein. The sample includes just under 500,000 distinct CDR3 sequences, roughly a third of them seen just once. No antigen has been assigned to these receptors. The sample here was cultured PBMCs, taken from culture after CMV antigen stimulation. The receptors derive from a human donor in good health (CMV status not recorded). Some clones in this sample may be carry-over from other donors' samples. Each CDR3 is given with its conserved first and last residue. The order of the fields is J gene, clone size, V gene, D gene, CDR3 protein, CDR3 DNA. D genes are given only for firm matches. Clone size is given for some rows only: seen once, a few or many times, or a class if the clone is expanded.

>TRBJ2-5|many|TRBV7-9|.
CASSLESPQETQYF
TGTGCCAGCAGTTTAGAATCACCTCAAGAGACCCAGTACTTC
>TRBJ1-5|few|TRBV28|.
CASMRGGSLNQPQHF
TGTGCCAGCATGAGGGGGGGGAGTCTCAATCAGCCCCAGCATTTT
>TRBJ2-1|few|TRBV19|.
CASSIFGSAYNEQFF
TGTGCCAGTAGTATATTTGGCAGTGCCTACAATGAGCAGTTCTTC
>TRBJ2-2|many|TRBV6-2/TRBV6-3|.
CASRSSGRYTGELFF
TGTGCCAGCAGATCCTCGGGACGGTATACCGGGGAGCTGTTTTTT
>TRBJ1-2|.|TRBV4-1|.
CASSQGPRRGVYGYTF
TGCGCCAGCAGCCAAGGCCCAAGGAGGGGGGTCTATGGCTACACCTTC
>TRBJ2-1|once|TRBV24-1|TRBD1
CATSGRTGRNEQFF
TGTGCCACCAGTGGACGGACAGGGAGGAATGAGCAGTTCTTC
>TRBJ1-5|many|TRBV20-1|.
CSALRGNQPQHF
TGCAGTGCTCTCAGGGGTAATCAGCCCCAGCATTTT
>TRBJ1-1|.|TRBV5-1|TRBD1
CASSLVRDSFNTEAFF
TGCGCCAGCAGCTTGGTCCGGGACAGCTTTAACACTGAAGCTTTCTTT
>TRBJ2-1|.|TRBV4-1|TRBD1
CASSPYPRGRDNEQFF
TGCGCCAGCAGCCCCTACCCCAGGGGGCGGGACAATGAGCAGTTCTTC
>TRBJ2-5|.|TRBV28|.
CASRGWAAETQYF
TGTGCCAGCAGAGGCTGGGCGGCGGAGACCCAGTACTTC
>TRBJ2-1|few|TRBV28|TRBD1
CASTPPGQAYNEQFF
TGTGCCAGCACCCCCCCGGGACAGGCATACAATGAGCAGTTCTTC
>TRBJ2-1|.|TRBV6-8|.
CASGRLDLNNEQFF
TGTGCCAGCGGGCGGCTAGACCTCAACAATGAGCAGTTCTTC
>TRBJ2-5|many|TRBV7-8|.
CASSLASPTQETQYF
TGTGCCAGCAGCTTAGCGAGCCCCACCCAAGAGACCCAGTACTTC
>TRBJ2-5|.|TRBV28|.
CASRSGETQYF
TGTGCCAGCAGGTCGGGGGAGACCCAGTACTTC
>TRBJ2-6|.|TRBV6-1|.
CASSEALAGWTATVGANVLTF
TGTGCCAGCAGTGAAGCCCTGGCTGGGTGGACGGCCACTGTCGGGGCCAACGTCCTGACTTTC
>TRBJ1-5|many|TRBV19|.
CASKNRGMGNQPQHF
TGTGCCAGTAAGAACCGCGGGATGGGCAATCAGCCCCAGCATTTT
>TRBJ2-1|many|TRBV7-2|TRBD2
CASWISGKYNEQFF
TGTGCCAGCTGGATTAGCGGGAAATACAATGAGCAGTTCTTC
>TRBJ2-1|.|TRBV4-3|TRBD2
CASSQVPSSGRAHEQFF
TGCGCCAGCAGCCAAGTACCCTCTAGCGGGAGGGCCCATGAGCAGTTCTTC
>TRBJ1-5|few|TRBV28|TRBD1
CASRFGTVQAGYSNQPQHF
TGTGCCAGCAGATTTGGGACAGTACAGGCGGGGTATAGCAATCAGCCCCAGCATTTT
>TRBJ2-1|few|TRBV6-4|.
CASSDGSSYNEQFF
TGTGCCAGCAGTGACGGGAGCTCCTACAATGAGCAGTTCTTC
>TRBJ2-1|few|TRBV4-3|TRBD1
CASSPQGGHNEQFF
TGCGCCAGCAGCCCACAGGGGGGCCACAATGAGCAGTTCTTC
>TRBJ1-4|.|TRBV12-3/TRBV12-4|.
CASTLGTSLNEKLFF
TGTGCCAGCACCCTTGGGACTTCGCTTAATGAAAAACTGTTTTTT
>TRBJ2-1|few|TRBV7-2|.
CASSYGTRASVDEQFF
TGTGCCAGCAGCTACGGGACCCGGGCCTCCGTGGATGAGCAGTTCTTC
>TRBJ1-5|many|TRBV7-2|.
CASSFSHNQPQHF
TGTGCCAGCAGCTTTTCGCACAATCAGCCCCAGCATTTT
>TRBJ1-2|.|TRBV4-1|TRBD1
CASSQILQGGRGYTF
TGCGCCAGCAGCCAGATATTACAGGGGGGACGTGGCTACACCTTC
>TRBJ2-1|few|TRBV20-1|.
CSARDGGGSSYNEQFF
TGCAGTGCTAGAGATGGGGGCGGGAGCTCCTACAATGAGCAGTTCTTC
>TRBJ1-5|.|TRBV7-9|.
CASSLGLGGRNQPQHF
TGTGCCAGCAGCTTAGGGCTGGGAGGGAGAAATCAGCCCCAGCATTTT
>TRBJ1-1|few|TRBV7-9|.
CASSLVGTHMNTEAFF
TGTGCCAGCAGCTTAGTCGGGACACACATGAACACTGAAGCTTTCTTT
>TRBJ1-2|few|TRBV29-1|TRBD1
CSVNRGSGYGYTF
TGCAGCGTCAACAGGGGATCGGGCTATGGCTACACCTTC
>TRBJ2-3|many|TRBV7-2|.
CASSFRLGQDTQYF
TGTGCCAGCAGCTTTCGACTAGGGCAAGATACGCAGTATTTT
>TRBJ2-5|few|TRBV19|.
CASSMGAFQETQYF
TGTGCCAGTAGTATGGGTGCATTCCAAGAGACCCAGTACTTC
>TRBJ2-3|once|TRBV19|.
CASSRGGGEQYF
TGTGCCAGTAGTCGAGGGGGAGGCGAGCAGTATTTT
>TRBJ2-1|few|TRBV27|TRBD2
CASVLAGYNEQFF
TGTGCCAGCGTCCTAGCGGGCTACAATGAGCAGTTCTTC
>TRBJ2-1|many|TRBV7-2|.
CASSLVQGADEQFF
TGTGCCAGCAGCTTAGTCCAGGGTGCGGATGAGCAGTTCTTC
>TRBJ2-4|.|TRBV27|TRBD1
CASSGSGTGENIQYF
TGTGCCAGCAGCGGATCCGGGACAGGGGAAAACATTCAGTACTTC